One and the same sample provided the 4 T cell receptor beta chains below, sequenced in a study of blood T cell repertoires in COVID-19. The repertoire was sequenced with immunoSEQ multiplex PCR; TCRdb's copy has only in-frame clones and lacks some. The sample carries nearly 65,000 clones, around 84% recorded once. What was sequenced was peripheral blood. The receptors stem from a human donor in a cohort sampled during active COVID-19.

The V gene is TRBV9, the J gene TRBJ2-1; D is uncertain. V was clipped by 4 bases and J by 6 bases, with 11 bases between them. Per germline, CDR1 SGDLS and CDR2 YYNGEE. The CDR3 is 13 amino acids. The CDR3 bases are TGTGCCAGCAGCCCCCCTCGGAGCAATGAGCAGTTCTTC. Its translation: CASSPPRSNEQFF.

The rearrangement joins TRBV5-4 to TRBJ2-7, with no clear D. Germline CDR1 and CDR2: SGHNT and YYREEE (reference sequence). Trimming removed 1 base from V and 4 bases from J, with 15 bases in between. The CDR3 covers 15 residues. The chain's CDR3 is CASSLSPQADYEQYF. The DNA for the CDR3 is TGTGCCAGCAGCTTGAGCCCCCAGGCTGATTACGAGCAGTACTTC.

The rearrangement links TRBV4-3 to TRBJ1-6, with a tentative D call TRBD1 (6 bases). This CDR3 has 16 amino acids. V was pared by 0 bases and J by 10 bases, with 16 bases between. Germline CDR1 LGHNA, CDR2 YSLEER. CDR3 sequence: CASSQEGGARGSPLHF. The CDR3 nucleotides are TGCGCCAGCAGCCAAGAAGGGGGGGCTCGTGGGTCACCCCTCCACTTT.

The gene calls are TRBV4-3 and TRBJ2-5; the D gene is possibly TRBD1 (5 bases). Looked up from germline, CDR1 is LGHNA and CDR2 is YSLEER. The CDR3 spans 15 residues. V lost 3 bases and J lost 1, with 12 bases in between. Here the CDR3 DNA reads TGCGCCAGCAGCCATGGAACAGGTAGCCAAGAGACCCAGTACTTC. Amino acid sequence: CASSHGTGSQETQYF.